Shown below are 10 T cell receptor beta chains from a single sample sequenced in a study of CD8 T cells in Susac syndrome. Random hexamers primed reverse transcription of about 0.5 to 1 ug RNA. Using its own MiXCR run on the immunoSEQ multiplex PCR reads, TCRdb lists one record per CDR3 protein. The sample lists about 280,000 distinct CDR3 sequences; approximately 84% were seen once. Input material: CD8+ T cells from PBMCs. These receptors were collected from a human donor with multiple sclerosis.

The rearrangement joins TRBV19 to TRBJ2-1, with TRBD2 as a possible D gene (7 bases). The V and J ends lost 5 bases and 2 bases respectively, with 22 bases between them. CDR3 length: 18 residues. Germline CDR1 and CDR2: LNHDA and SQIVND (reference sequence). CDR3 DNA sequence: TGTGCCAGTAGTCTCGACAGGCTAGCGGCCAGCGCCTACAATGAGCAGTTCTTC. As protein: CASSLDRLAASAYNEQFF.

The chain employs TRBV28 and TRBJ1-5; 11 bases map to TRBD1. The CDR3 contains 15 residues. J lost 4 bases, V lost 6 bases, and 5 bases had no gene match. Per germline, CDR1 MDHEN and CDR2 SYDVKM. This chain's CDR3 is CASSHGTGGNQPQHF. The CDR3, as DNA: TGTGCCAGCAGCCATGGGACAGGGGGGAATCAGCCCCAGCATTTT.

The chain is built from TRBV7-9 and TRBJ1-3; no reliable D call. In germline, CDR1 is SEHNR, CDR2 FQNEAQ (reference sequence). The V and J ends lost 3 bases and 4 bases respectively, with 13 bases between them. The CDR3 has 15 residues. The CDR3 protein is CASSFEREAGNTIYF. DNA for the CDR3: TGTGCCAGCAGCTTCGAAAGGGAAGCGGGAAACACCATATATTTT.

The V and J genes are TRBV5-1 and TRBJ2-1; no definite D call. The CDR3 consists of 16 residues. The ends were cut back, 4 bases at V and 0 bases at J, with 14 bases in the middle. Per germline, CDR1 SGHRS and CDR2 YFSETQ. CDR3 protein: CASSLSRRSSYNEQFF. The CDR3 bases are TGCGCCAGCAGCCTAAGTCGGCGGAGCTCCTACAATGAGCAGTTCTTC.

V and J are TRBV6-4 and TRBJ2-1; 10 bases fit TRBD2. Germline lookup yields CDR1 MRHNA and CDR2 SNTAGT. The CDR3 has 14 residues. J gave up 8 bases and V 4 bases, and 5 bases lay outside the gene matches. For the CDR3, the DNA is TGTGCCAGCAGTGGGGCTAGCGGGAGCGATGAGCAGTTCTTC. Translation: CASSGASGSDEQFF.

CDR3 sequence reads: CASRIGTEAFF. The CDR3 DNA reads TGTGCCAGCAGGATTGGAACTGAAGCTTTCTTT. The rearrangement uses TRBV28 and TRBJ1-1; D not resolved. The CDR3 length is 11 residues. Germline CDR1 MDHEN, CDR2 SYDVKM. The V end lost 6 bases, the J end lost 5 bases, and 7 bases lay between the germline ends. Complete variable domain (other parts from reference TRBV28 and TRBJ1-1): DVKVTQSSRYLVKRTGEKVFLECVQDMDHENMFWYRQDPGLGLRLIYFSYDVKMKEKGDIPEGYSVSREKKERFSLILESASTNQTSMYLCASRIGTEAFFGQGTRLTVV.

CDR3 sequence: CASRGTRWFF. The DNA for the CDR3 is TGTGCCAGCAGGGGGACTCGGTGGTTCTTC. V gene TRBV7-9 combines with J gene TRBJ2-1; D possibly corresponds to TRBD2 (6 bases). The V end lost 6 bases, the J end lost 15 bases, and 12 bases lay between the germline ends. This CDR3 region has 10 residues. CDR1 SEHNR and CDR2 FQNEAQ come from the germline V gene (reference sequence).

The rearrangement joins TRBV5-1 to TRBJ2-7, with a possible D match to TRBD2 (5 bases). The CDR3 totals 15 residues. Germline CDR1 SGHRS, CDR2 YFSETQ. V was cut by 1 base and J by 4 bases, with 15 bases left in between. CDR3 loop: CASSLLRVPGYEQYF. As DNA, the CDR3 is TGCGCCAGCAGCTTGTTGCGGGTTCCCGGGTACGAGCAGTACTTC.

V gene TRBV2 combines with J gene TRBJ1-2, with D maybe TRBD1 (6 bases). The CDR3 runs 13 residues. The V and J ends lost 6 bases and 8 bases respectively, with 16 bases between them. Germline V gene data show CDR1 as SNHLY and CDR2 as FYNNEI. This CDR3 is CASRGTQIRGYTF. The CDR3 nucleotides read TGTGCCAGCAGGGGGACACAGATCCGGGGCTACACCTTC. Full variable domain (rest looked up from reference TRBV2 and TRBJ1-2): EPEVTQTPSHQVTQMGQEVILRCVPISNHLYFYWYRQILGQKVEFLVSFYNNEISEKSEIFDDQFSVERPDGSNFTLKIRSTKLEDSAMYFCASRGTQIRGYTFGSGTRLTVV.

The J gene is TRBJ2-1, the V gene TRBV30; 8 bases are a match to TRBD2. The CDR3 covers 18 residues. The J segment lost 0 bases and the V segment lost 3 bases, leaving 13 bases of the junction unmatched. Germline V gene lookup returns CDR1 GTSNPN and CDR2 SVGIG (reference sequence). The CDR3 protein is CAWRILAGYGGSYNEQFF. DNA of the CDR3: TGTGCCTGGAGAATATTAGCGGGATATGGGGGCTCCTACAATGAGCAGTTCTTC.